The entry below describes one T cell receptor (beta chain). The sample originates from a study of blood T cell repertoires in COVID-19. Study context: Acute and convalescent COVID-19 samples came from the United States, Italy and Spain.

In the authors' workflow: Reference gene primers were amplified, and this amplification served to estimate nucleated cell counts. Sequenced by immunoSEQ multiplex PCR; TCRdb stores in-frame clones only, minus some. D and trimming come from the DNA, and the V and J calls and clone size come from that table. This sample yields about 39,000 clones, of which less than 85% are seen a single time; around 25% belongs to the top ten. CDR1 is MNHEY, CDR2 SVGAGI, per germline. V shed 0 bases, J shed 7 bases, and the junction held 3 bases outside the gene matches. The CDR3 is 14 residues long. V gene TRBV6-5 combines with J gene TRBJ2-1; 7 nucleotides match TRBD1. The material sequenced was peripheral blood. The origin of this receptor is a man between 65 and 85 years old with acute or convalescent COVID-19. CDR3: CASSYSNRGNEQFF. CDR3 nucleotides: TGTGCCAGCAGTTACTCGAACAGGGGAAATGAGCAGTTCTTC.